The clone carrying this T cell receptor beta chain was counted a few times. Germline V gives CDR1 LGHNA, CDR2 YSLEER. The CDR3 loop spans 12 amino acids. Trimming shortened V by 1 base and J by 6 bases, and 4 bases separated the two germline ends. Researchers prepared the TCRbeta library using unique molecular identifiers, the study reports. From the PCR reads, TCRdb called clonotypes with MiXCR, one entry per CDR3 protein. Of about 420,000 distinct CDR3 sequences listed, around 16% are singletons. This record belongs to a study of T-cell reconstitution after alpha-beta-depleted transplantation in children.

The sequencing here drew on PBMCs, mostly from graft donor cells, taken 360 days after TCRalphabeta/CD19-depleted stem cell transplant. This TCR was sampled from a boy less than two years old who had a stem cell transplant for Wiskott-Aldrich syndrome, so the T cells may come from the graft donor. The chain couples TRBV4-3 to TRBJ2-1; no firm D call. CDR3 in amino acids: CASSQVRNEQFF. The CDR3 DNA is TGCGCCAGCAGCCAAGTCCGCAATGAGCAGTTCTTC.